The entry below describes one TCR beta chain. The record originates from a study of blood T cell repertoires in COVID-19. As for the study in general: The United States, Italy and Spain provided the acute and convalescent COVID-19 samples.

Sequencing was performed with immunoSEQ multiplex PCR; in TCRdb, only in-frame clones are kept and a portion is missing. Here the sample spans 120,000 to 150,000 clones, approximately 90% being singletons. This CDR3 spans 16 amino acids. In germline, CDR1 is LGHNA, CDR2 YSLEER. Losses at the gene ends were 4 bases for V and 2 bases for J; bases not matched to a gene: 7. The chain links TRBV4-3 to TRBJ2-1; TRBD1 matches 8 bases. This sequence originates from a human donor in a cohort sampled during active COVID-19. Sequenced: peripheral blood. In DNA form, the CDR3 reads TGCGCCAGCAGCCCTTTTGAACAGGGGGCCTACAATGAGCAGTTCTTC. Its protein product is CASSPFEQGAYNEQFF.